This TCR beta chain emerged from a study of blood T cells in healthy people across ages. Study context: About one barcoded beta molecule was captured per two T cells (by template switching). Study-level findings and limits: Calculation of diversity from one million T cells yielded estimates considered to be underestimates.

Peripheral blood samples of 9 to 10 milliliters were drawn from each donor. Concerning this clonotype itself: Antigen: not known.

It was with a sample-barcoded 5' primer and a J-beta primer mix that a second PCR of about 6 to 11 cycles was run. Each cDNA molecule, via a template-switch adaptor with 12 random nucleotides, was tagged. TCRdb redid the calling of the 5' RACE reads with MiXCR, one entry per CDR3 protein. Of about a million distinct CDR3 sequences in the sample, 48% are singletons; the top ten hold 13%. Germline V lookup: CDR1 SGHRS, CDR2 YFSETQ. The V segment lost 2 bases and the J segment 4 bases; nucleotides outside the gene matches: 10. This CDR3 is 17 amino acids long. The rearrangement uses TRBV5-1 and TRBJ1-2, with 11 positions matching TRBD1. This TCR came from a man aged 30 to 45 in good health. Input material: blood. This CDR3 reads CASSFEPPDRGLYGYTF. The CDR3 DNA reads TGCGCCAGCAGCTTTGAACCCCCGGACAGGGGGCTCTATGGCTACACCTTC.